The 18 T cell receptor beta chains presented below share a single source sample, sequenced in a study of cytomegalovirus exposure and HLA in healthy donors. Libraries were prepared by immunoSEQ multiplex PCR; TCRdb keeps only in-frame clonotypes and omits some of them. The sample has roughly 150,000 clones, roughly nine tenths seen once; the top ten hold 5% to 7%. Sequenced: PBMCs. Source of these receptors: a woman in her twenties or thirties in good health and CMV-seronegative.

This chain uses TRBV18 with TRBJ2-1, with 12 positions matching TRBD2. The CDR3 length is 17 residues. Germline values: CDR1 KGHSH, CDR2 LQKENI. V gave up 5 bases and J gave up 9 bases; unmatched junction bases: 14. In DNA form, the CDR3 reads TGTGCCAGCTCATCTGCTCCGACTAGCGGGGGTGGCCTTGAGCAGTTCTTC. This encodes CASSSAPTSGGGLEQFF. The full variable domain, with the rest looked up from reference TRBV18 and TRBJ2-1, is NAGVMQNPRHLVRRRGQEARLRCSPMKGHSHVYWYRQLPEEGLKFMVYLQKENIIDESGMPKERFSAEFPKEGPSILRIQQVVRGDSAAYFCASSSAPTSGGGLEQFFGPGTRLTVL.

J is TRBJ1-5 and V is TRBV28; 9 bases fit TRBD1. CDR3 length equals 14 residues. The germline gives CDR1 MDHEN, CDR2 SYDVKM. V was clipped by 5 bases and J by 9 bases; unmatched bases: 8. CDR3 bases: TGTGCCAGCAGTCCCGGGACAGGGATAAGGCCCCAGCATTTT. Amino acids: CASSPGTGIRPQHF.

The J gene is TRBJ1-3, the V gene TRBV7-2, with unresolved D. CDR3 length: 13 residues. CDR1 SGHTA and CDR2 FQGNSA come from the germline V gene. With 5 bases removed from V and 9 bases from J, the gap between germline ends came to 14 bases. The CDR3 reads CASSIGPDGTIYF. The DNA of the CDR3 is TGTGCCAGCAGCATAGGACCCGACGGCACCATATATTTT.

This clone was observed a few times. V gene TRBV7-9 combines with J gene TRBJ1-3, with D perhaps TRBD1 (5 bases). Germline loops: CDR1 SEHNR, CDR2 FQNEAQ (reference sequence). The CDR3 spans 15 residues. With 5 bases removed from V and 0 bases from J, the gap between germline ends came to 11 bases. CDR3: CASSPGSISGNTIYF. The CDR3 DNA sequence: TGTGCCAGCAGCCCAGGGTCTATCTCTGGAAACACCATATATTTT.

This clone has more than one count but fewer than ten. This rearrangement joins TRBV5-1 to TRBJ1-1, with 8 positions matching TRBD1. CDR3 size: 14 residues. J was trimmed by 1 base and V by 3 bases; bases with no gene match: 2. The germline V gene has CDR1 SGHRS and CDR2 YFSETQ. The CDR3 sequence: CASSWGQENTEAFF. CDR3 DNA sequence: TGCGCCAGCAGCTGGGGACAGGAGAACACTGAAGCTTTCTTT.

The chain employs TRBV5-6 and TRBJ1-1; TRBD1 is a possible D gene (5 bases). V was trimmed by 4 bases and J by 5 bases, leaving 15 bases between them. Per the germline V gene, CDR1 is SGHDT and CDR2 is YYEEEE. The CDR3 has 14 residues. The CDR3 region has the DNA TGTGCCAGCAGCCCCGGCAGGGTGTGGACTGAAGCTTTCTTT. Translated: CASSPGRVWTEAFF. Looking up the rest from reference TRBV5-6 and TRBJ1-1 gives the full variable domain: DAGVTQSPTHLIKTRGQQVTLRCSPKSGHDTVSWYQQALGQGPQFIFQYYEEEERQRGNFPDRFSGHQFPNYSSELNVNALLLGDSALYLCASSPGRVWTEAFFGQGTRLTVV.

The chain links TRBV9 to TRBJ1-5; 8 bases are a match to TRBD1. The CDR3 has 16 amino acids. Germline lookup yields CDR1 SGDLS and CDR2 YYNGEE. V gave up 3 bases and J gave up 3 bases; unmatched junction bases: 8. The CDR3 here is CASSAGQDQLNQPQHF. CDR3 nucleotides: TGTGCCAGCAGCGCGGGACAGGACCAACTCAATCAGCCCCAGCATTTT.

This clone was detected only a few times. The gene calls are TRBV4-1 and TRBJ2-1, with D possibly TRBD1 on 6 matching bases. Germline assignment: CDR1 MGHRA and CDR2 YSYEKL. V was pared by 0 bases and J by 1 base, with 13 bases between. This CDR3 is built from 17 residues. The DNA for the CDR3 is TGCGCCAGCAGCCAAGATCAAAAGGGACATTCCTACAATGAGCAGTTCTTC. This codes for CASSQDQKGHSYNEQFF.

The CDR3 DNA follows: TGCAGCGTTGAAGAGGGATCGTTAGTGGGCTCTGGAAACACCATATATTTT. Its translation: CSVEEGSLVGSGNTIYF. The chain couples TRBV29-1 to TRBJ1-3; D is unclear. This CDR3 comprises 17 residues. Germline V lookup: CDR1 SQVTM, CDR2 ANQGSEA. The V end lost 0 bases, the J end lost 0 bases, and 15 bases lay between the germline ends.

The chain is built from TRBV12-5 and TRBJ1-1; D is undetermined. This CDR3 is built from 13 residues. V was trimmed by 3 bases and J by 5 bases, leaving 10 bases between them. Germline V gene data show CDR1 as LGHNT and CDR2 as FRNRAP. This CDR3 is CASGFRTGTEAFF. CDR3 nucleotides: TGTGCTAGTGGTTTCCGGACGGGGACTGAAGCTTTCTTT.

The rearrangement links TRBV10-3 to TRBJ2-7, with D unclear. There are 12 residues in the CDR3. Trimming removed 2 bases at V and 9 bases at J, with 11 bases between. CDR1 is ENHRY, CDR2 SYGVKD, per germline. The CDR3 loop is CAISERNMWQYF. In DNA, the CDR3 is TGTGCCATCAGTGAGCGTAATATGTGGCAGTACTTC.

Regarding this clone: One end of the junction fails to match germline, which may point to a read error. The chain combines TRBV6-6 with TRBJ2-7; 10 positions match TRBD1. Germline-derived CDR1 and CDR2 are MNHNY and SVGAGI (reference sequence). This CDR3 is 12 amino acids long. This CDR3 reads CASSSTGQGIGF. CDR3 DNA: TGTGCCAGCAGTTCCACGGGACAGGGGATTGGCTTC.

This clone was seen only a few times. This sequence joins TRBV27 and TRBJ1-2; 9 nucleotides align to TRBD1. Trimming took 10 bases from V and 8 from J; bases not matched to a gene: 5. CDR3 length: 11 residues. The V gene's germline CDR1 is MNHEY and CDR2 SMNVEV (reference sequence). The CDR3, as DNA: TGTGCCACGCGACAGGGGGGCGGCTACACCTTC. Encoded protein: CATRQGGGYTF.

The chain joins TRBV5-8 to TRBJ1-3; D is possibly TRBD1 (5 bases). The germline V gene encodes CDR1 SGHTS and CDR2 YDEGEE. The length of the CDR3 is 15 residues. Trimming left V 4 bases short and J 1 base short, with 12 bases between. CDR3 loop: CASSRQITSGNTIYF. CDR3 nucleotides: TGTGCCAGCAGCAGACAGATAACGTCTGGAAACACCATATATTTT. Full variable domain (outside the CDR3, taken from reference TRBV5-8 and TRBJ1-3): EAGVTQSPTHLIKTRGQQATLRCSPISGHTSVYWYQQALGLGLQFLLWYDEGEERNRGNFPPRFSGRQFPNYSSELNVNALELEDSALYLCASSRQITSGNTIYFGEGSWLTVV.

The rearrangement links TRBV28 to TRBJ1-2; D remains ambiguous. The CDR3 covers 13 residues. Per the germline V gene, CDR1 is MDHEN and CDR2 is SYDVKM. V was shortened by 3 bases and J by 5 bases, with 10 bases between the two germline ends. CDR3 region: CASSFETAYGYTF. CDR3 bases: TGTGCCAGCAGTTTCGAGACGGCATATGGCTACACCTTC.

This clone has only a few counts. V and J are TRBV4-2 and TRBJ1-4, with TRBD1 as a possible D gene (6 bases). The V gene's germline CDR1 is LGHNA and CDR2 YNFKEQ. Trimming took off 4 bases at V and 6 bases at J, with 18 bases between the two ends. This CDR3 spans 16 amino acids. CDR3 loop: CASSRRRGDNDEKLFF. The CDR3, as DNA: TGTGCCAGCAGCCGTCGGCGCGGGGACAACGATGAAAAACTGTTTTTT.

The gene calls are TRBV5-1 and TRBJ2-7; D gene uncertain. CDR1 SGHRS and CDR2 YFSETQ come from the germline V gene. Trimming took 3 bases from V and 7 from J, leaving 14 bases between them. The CDR3 runs 13 residues. DNA of the CDR3: TGCGCCAGCAGCTATCTAGATCGTGGGGAGCAGTACTTC. Translation gives CASSYLDRGEQYF. The whole variable domain, remainder taken from reference TRBV5-1 and TRBJ2-7, is KAGVTQTPRYLIKTRGQQVTLSCSPISGHRSVSWYQQTPGQGLQFLFEYFSETQRNKGNFPGRFSGRQFSNSRSEMNVSTLELGDSALYLCASSYLDRGEQYFGPGTRLTVT.

This chain joins TRBV29-1 and TRBJ2-5; D assignment may be TRBD1 or TRBD2 (5 bases each). V lost 4 bases, J lost 5 bases, and 17 bases lay in between. The CDR3 contains 14 residues. Germline CDR1 reads SQVTM; CDR2 reads ANQGSEA. The CDR3 protein is CSVGPAGPGETQYF. In nucleotides, the CDR3 is TGCAGCGTTGGCCCAGCAGGGCCGGGGGAGACCCAGTACTTC. The whole variable domain, remainder taken from reference TRBV29-1 and TRBJ2-5, is SAVISQKPSRDICQRGTSLTIQCQVDSQVTMMFWYRQQPGQSLTLIATANQGSEATYESGFVIDKFPISRPNLTFSTLTVSNMSPEDSSIYLCSVGPAGPGETQYFGPGTRLLVL.